Given below is one TCR beta chain in context. The antigen is not known. V trimming: 1 base; J trimming: 6 bases; junction bases outside the gene matches: 4. Germline CDR1 MNHNS, CDR2 SASEGT. CDR3 length equals 14 residues. These data come from a study of cytomegalovirus exposure and HLA in healthy donors. PCR employed 60 Vbeta and 13 Jbeta primers. The repertoire was sequenced with immunoSEQ multiplex PCR; TCRdb's copy has only in-frame clones and lacks some. The sample has roughly 98,000 clones; around 80% are singletons. The study's findings and limits: The authors later linked a missense DCLRE1C variant to TCR beta V- and J-gene trimming. According to an earlier analysis, most TCR beta V segments yielded productive rearrangements about 87% or about 30% of the time.

Sequenced input: PBMCs. The gene calls are TRBV6-1 and TRBJ1-2; TRBD1 matches 8 bases. This sequence originates from a man younger than 35 in good health and CMV-seropositive. CDR3 DNA sequence: TGTGCCAGCAGTGAAGTTACAGGGGGGGATGGCTACACCTTC. It encodes CASSEVTGGDGYTF.